This TCR beta chain derives from a study of T cells after yellow fever vaccination. Losses at the gene ends were 1 base for V and 5 bases for J; bases not matched to a gene: 1. CDR1 and CDR2 from the germline V gene are SGHVS and FNYEAQ. The CDR3 spans 15 residues. TCRdb passed the 5' RACE reads through MiXCR, listing each CDR3 protein once. The sample has approximately 150,000 distinct CDR3 sequences, about a tenth seen once. Concerning this clonotype itself: Its specificity is unknown.

Study-level points and caveats: Although the secondary response was weaker, it peaked faster, at day 5 versus 15. Abundant contaminating clonotypes from the bulk population could appear in FACS-sorted repertoires.

The sequencing used CD8+ T cells sorted from PBMCs, collected 45 days after the yellow fever booster vaccination. The receptor was derived from a man between 18 and 29 years old who received the YFV17D yellow fever vaccine. This rearrangement joins TRBV7-6 to TRBJ2-2; 10 nucleotides match TRBD2. The CDR3 here is CASSLGTSGTGELFF. CDR3 in DNA: TGTGCCAGCAGCTTAGGGACTAGCGGTACCGGGGAGCTGTTTTTT.